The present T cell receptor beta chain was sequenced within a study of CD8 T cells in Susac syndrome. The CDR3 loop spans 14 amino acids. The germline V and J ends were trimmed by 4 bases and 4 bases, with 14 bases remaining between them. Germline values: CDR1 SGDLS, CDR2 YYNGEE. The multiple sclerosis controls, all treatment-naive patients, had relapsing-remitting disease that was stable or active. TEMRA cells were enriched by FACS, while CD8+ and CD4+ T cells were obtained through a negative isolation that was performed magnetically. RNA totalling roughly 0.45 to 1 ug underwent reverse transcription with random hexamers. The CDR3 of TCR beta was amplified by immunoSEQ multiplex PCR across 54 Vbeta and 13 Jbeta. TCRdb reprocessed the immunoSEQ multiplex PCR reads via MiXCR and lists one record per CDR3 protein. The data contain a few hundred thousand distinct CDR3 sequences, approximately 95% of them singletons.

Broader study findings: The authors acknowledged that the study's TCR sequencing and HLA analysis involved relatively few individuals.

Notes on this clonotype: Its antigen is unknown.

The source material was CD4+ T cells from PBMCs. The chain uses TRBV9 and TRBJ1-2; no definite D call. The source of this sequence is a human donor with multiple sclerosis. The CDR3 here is CASSPDIVAYGYTF. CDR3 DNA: TGTGCCAGCAGCCCCGATATCGTCGCCTATGGCTACACCTTC.